This note documents a single T cell receptor beta chain sequence. Germline V CDR1 and CDR2: KGHSH, LQKENI. This CDR3 contains 14 residues. V lost 2 bases, J lost 3 bases, and 11 bases lay in between. These data belong to a study of T cell responses to AZD1222 COVID-19 vaccine. Clones were read by immunoSEQ multiplex PCR, and TCRdb kept only the in-frame ones, dropping some. The sample shows 150,000 to 200,000 clones, 80% to 90% of them seen only once. The source of this sequence is an adult in good health. V is TRBV18 and J is TRBJ2-7; weak D call: TRBD1 (6 bases). Sequencing used peripheral blood, obtained on day 0 of AZD1222 vaccination. CDR3 nucleotides: TGTGCCAGCTCACCAACGGACAGCGTCTACGAGCAGTACTTC. This gives the protein CASSPTDSVYEQYF.